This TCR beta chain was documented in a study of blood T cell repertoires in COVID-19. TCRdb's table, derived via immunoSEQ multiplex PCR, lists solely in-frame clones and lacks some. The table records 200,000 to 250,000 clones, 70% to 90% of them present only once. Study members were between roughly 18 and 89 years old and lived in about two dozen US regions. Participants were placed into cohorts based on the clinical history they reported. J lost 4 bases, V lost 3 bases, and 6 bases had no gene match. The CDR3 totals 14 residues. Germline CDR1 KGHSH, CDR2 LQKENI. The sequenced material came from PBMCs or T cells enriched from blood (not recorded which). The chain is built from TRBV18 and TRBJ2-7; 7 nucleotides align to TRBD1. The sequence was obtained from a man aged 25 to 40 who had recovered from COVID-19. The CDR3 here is CASSPTGTDYEQYF. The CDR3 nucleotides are TGTGCCAGCTCACCGACCGGGACAGATTACGAGCAGTACTTC.